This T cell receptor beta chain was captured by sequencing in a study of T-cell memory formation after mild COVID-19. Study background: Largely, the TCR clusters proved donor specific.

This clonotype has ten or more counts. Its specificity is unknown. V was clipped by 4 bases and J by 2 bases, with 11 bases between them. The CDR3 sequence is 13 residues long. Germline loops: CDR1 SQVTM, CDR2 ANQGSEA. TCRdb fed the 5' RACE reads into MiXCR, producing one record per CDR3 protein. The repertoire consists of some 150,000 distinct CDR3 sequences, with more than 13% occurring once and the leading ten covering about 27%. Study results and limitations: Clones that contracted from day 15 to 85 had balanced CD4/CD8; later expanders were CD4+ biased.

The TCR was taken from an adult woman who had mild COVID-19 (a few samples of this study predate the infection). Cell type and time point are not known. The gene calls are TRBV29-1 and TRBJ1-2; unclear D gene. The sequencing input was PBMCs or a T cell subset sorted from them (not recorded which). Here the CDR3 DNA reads TGCAGCGTTGCGAACAGTCTGAACTATGGCTACACCTTC. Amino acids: CSVANSLNYGYTF.